Listed below are T cell receptor beta chains from one sample, sequenced in a study of regulatory T cells in long-lasting Graves disease. From the multiplex PCR reads, TCRdb called clonotypes with MiXCR, one entry per CDR3 protein. The sample holds around 460,000 distinct CDR3 sequences, 12% to 15% seen once. The same sample was also used in a study of T cells in Graves' hyperthyroidism and ophthalmopathy.

The sample here was peripheral blood mononuclear cells (PBMCs), taken at new diagnosis, from a patient treated with antithyroid drugs. The receptors shown here come from a woman between 50 and 59 years old with Graves disease. The CDR3 runs from the conserved cysteine through the conserved F or W. Each record gives: clone size, D gene, J gene, V gene, CDR3 length, CDR3 DNA, CDR3 protein. The D gene is left open where the match is weak. Size is stated for part of the rows, as once, few or many counts, or as a class when the clone is expanded.

size: many; D: NA; J: TRBJ1-6; V: TRBV6-1; length: 13; DNA: TGTGCCAGCACAGGGATGTGGGATTCACCCCTCCACTTT; CDR3: CASTGMWDSPLHF
size: many; D: TRBD1; J: TRBJ1-6; V: TRBV5-1; length: 16; DNA: TGCGCCAGCAGCATCACAGGGGTGATGGGAAATTCACCCCTCCACTTT; CDR3: CASSITGVMGNSPLHF
size: few; D: NA; J: TRBJ2-7; V: TRBV9; length: 14; DNA: TGTGCCAGCAGCGTAGCTGGGGCGGACTACGAGCAGTACTTC; CDR3: CASSVAGADYEQYF
size: few; D: TRBD1; J: TRBJ1-4; V: TRBV24-1; length: 16; DNA: TGTGCCACCAGTGATCACGGACAGGCCGCTAATGAAAAACTGTTTTTT; CDR3: CATSDHGQAANEKLFF
size: many; D: TRBD2; J: TRBJ2-1; V: TRBV3-1; length: 20; DNA: TGTGCCAGCAGCCAGCCTCCGGGACTAGCGGGAGGATTCTCCTACAATGAGCAGTTCTTC; CDR3: CASSQPPGLAGGFSYNEQFF
size: many; D: NA; J: TRBJ1-4; V: TRBV12-3/TRBV12-4; length: 17; DNA: TGTGCCAGCAGCCTCCCCCTTCAGGGTTGGGGAGATGAAAAACTGTTTTTT; CDR3: CASSLPLQGWGDEKLFF
size: once; D: TRBD1; J: TRBJ2-7; V: TRBV18; length: 14; DNA: TGTGCCAGCTCACCGGACAGGGAATATCACGAGCAGTACTTC; CDR3: CASSPDREYHEQYF
size: many; D: TRBD1; J: TRBJ1-2; V: TRBV2; length: 18; DNA: TGTGCCAGCCGAAATGTGGGACAGGGTTTTCTCCGACTCTATGGCTACACCTTC; CDR3: CASRNVGQGFLRLYGYTF
size: few; D: NA; J: TRBJ2-3; V: TRBV6-1; length: 17; DNA: TGTGCCAGCAGCCTACTACGCCTAGCGACCTACACAGATACGCAGTATTTT; CDR3: CASSLLRLATYTDTQYF
size: NA; D: NA; J: TRBJ2-5; V: TRBV12-3/TRBV12-4; length: 18; DNA: TGTGCCAGCAGTTTTCTCCTTTTATGGGGGCGCGATGAGGAGACCCAGTACTTC; CDR3: CASSFLLLWGRDEETQYF
size: few; D: NA; J: TRBJ2-1; V: TRBV20-1; length: 14; DNA: TGCAGTGCTAGGACAGTTAACTCCTACAATGAGCAGTTCTTC; CDR3: CSARTVNSYNEQFF
size: many; D: TRBD2; J: TRBJ2-7; V: TRBV11-2; length: 17; DNA: TGTGCCAGCAGCTTACGCCTGGGAGCGGGAGGGTACTACGAGCAGTACTTC; CDR3: CASSLRLGAGGYYEQYF
size: many; D: NA; J: TRBJ2-1; V: TRBV27; length: 14; DNA: TGTGCCAGCAGTTCAGACACCACCTACAATGAGCAGTTCTTC; CDR3: CASSSDTTYNEQFF
size: few; D: TRBD2; J: TRBJ2-5; V: TRBV12-3/TRBV12-4; length: 17; DNA: TGTGCCAGCATGAGAGCGGGAGGAGGTGGGGCCCAAGAGACCCAGTACTTC; CDR3: CASMRAGGGGAQETQYF
size: many; D: TRBD1; J: TRBJ1-4; V: TRBV6-1; length: 16; DNA: TGTGCCACCGAGCCCTTCTGGACAGGGGTAAATGAAAAACTGTTTTTT; CDR3: CATEPFWTGVNEKLFF
size: NA; D: TRBD2; J: TRBJ2-1; V: TRBV29-1; length: 14; DNA: TGCAGCGTTGAATTTGCGGGAGACAACAATGAGCAGTTCTTC; CDR3: CSVEFAGDNNEQFF
size: many; D: TRBD1; J: TRBJ2-5; V: TRBV6-1; length: 15; DNA: TGTGCCAGCAGTCTACAGGGGTCGTACCAAGAGACCCAGTACTTC; CDR3: CASSLQGSYQETQYF
size: many; D: TRBD2; J: TRBJ2-3; V: TRBV7-7; length: 15; DNA: TGTGCTAGCAGCTTAGCGGGACTAGTCACAGATACGCAGTATTTT; CDR3: CASSLAGLVTDTQYF
size: many; D: TRBD2; J: TRBJ2-1; V: TRBV30; length: 13; DNA: TGTGCCTGTGGGACTAGCGGGGACCTTGAGCAGTTCTTC; CDR3: CACGTSGDLEQFF
size: few; D: NA; J: TRBJ2-5; V: TRBV18; length: 14; DNA: TGTGCCAGCTCACCAAGGACCCTTTTAGAGACCCAGTACTTC; CDR3: CASSPRTLLETQYF
size: many; D: NA; J: TRBJ2-2; V: TRBV5-5; length: 15; DNA: TGTGCCAGCAGCCCGTGGGGCGCGAACACCGGGGAGCTGTTTTTT; CDR3: CASSPWGANTGELFF
size: many; D: NA; J: TRBJ2-3; V: TRBV7-2; length: 15; DNA: TGTGCCAGCAGCTTAGTGGCTAGCGCTAGGGATACGCAGTATTTT; CDR3: CASSLVASARDTQYF
size: NA; D: TRBD2; J: TRBJ2-1; V: TRBV2; length: 15; DNA: TGTGCCAGCAGTAGGGTGACTAGCGGGAGTAGTGAGCAGTTCTTC; CDR3: CASSRVTSGSSEQFF
size: many; D: NA; J: TRBJ1-4; V: TRBV13; length: 16; DNA: TGTGCCAGCAGCTCCAATGGACTGACAACTAATGAAAAACTGTTTTTT; CDR3: CASSSNGLTTNEKLFF
size: NA; D: NA; J: TRBJ1-1; V: TRBV2; length: 15; DNA: TGTGCCAGCAGTTTGGGGGACCCTTTTATCACTGAAGCTTTCTTT; CDR3: CASSLGDPFITEAFF
size: many; D: TRBD1; J: TRBJ2-7; V: TRBV7-3; length: 16; DNA: TGTGCCAGCAGCCCGTCGGGACAGGGACCTCTCTACGAGCAGTACTTC; CDR3: CASSPSGQGPLYEQYF